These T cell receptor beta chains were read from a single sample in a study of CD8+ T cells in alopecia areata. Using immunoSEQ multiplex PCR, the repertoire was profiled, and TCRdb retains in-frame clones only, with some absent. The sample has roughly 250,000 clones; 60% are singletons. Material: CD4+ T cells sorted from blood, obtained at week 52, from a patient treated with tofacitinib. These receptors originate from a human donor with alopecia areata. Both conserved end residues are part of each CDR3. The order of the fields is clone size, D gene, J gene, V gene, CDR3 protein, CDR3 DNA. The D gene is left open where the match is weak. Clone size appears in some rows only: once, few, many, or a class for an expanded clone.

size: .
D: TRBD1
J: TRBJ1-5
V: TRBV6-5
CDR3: CASSYSFTGENQPQHF
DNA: TGTGCCAGCAGTTACTCATTCACAGGGGAAAATCAGCCCCAGCATTTT

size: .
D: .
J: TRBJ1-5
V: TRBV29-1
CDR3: CSVGGINQPQHF
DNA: TGCAGCGTTGGTGGGATCAATCAGCCCCAGCATTTT

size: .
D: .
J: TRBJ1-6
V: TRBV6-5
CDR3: CASSYLADGSPLHF
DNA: TGTGCCAGCAGTTACCTCGCAGACGGATCACCCCTCCACTTT

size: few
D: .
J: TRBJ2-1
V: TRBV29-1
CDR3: CSVGERRTGGGNEQFF
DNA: TGCAGCGTTGGGGAAAGACGGACAGGCGGGGGCAATGAGCAGTTCTTC

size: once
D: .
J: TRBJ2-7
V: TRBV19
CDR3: CASSKTPDRRYEQYF
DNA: TGTGCCAGTAGTAAGACTCCGGACAGACGGTACGAGCAGTACTTC

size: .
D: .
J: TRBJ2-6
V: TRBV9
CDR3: CASSGRLSGANVLTF
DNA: TGTGCCAGCAGCGGACGGCTCTCTGGGGCCAACGTCCTGACTTTC

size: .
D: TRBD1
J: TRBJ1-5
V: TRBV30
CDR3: CAWSGTGNQPQHF
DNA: TGTGCCTGGAGTGGGACAGGGAATCAGCCCCAGCATTTT

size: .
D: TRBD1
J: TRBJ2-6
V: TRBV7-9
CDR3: CASSIGTAGANVLTF
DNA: TGTGCCAGCAGCATCGGGACAGCTGGGGCCAACGTCCTGACTTTC

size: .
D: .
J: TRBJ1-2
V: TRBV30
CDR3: CAWSYHRRAHGYTF
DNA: TGTGCCTGGAGTTATCACAGGAGGGCGCATGGCTACACCTTC

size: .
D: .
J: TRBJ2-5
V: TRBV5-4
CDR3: CASSWDNEDVETQYF
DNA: TGTGCCAGCAGTTGGGACAATGAAGACGTGGAGACCCAGTACTTC

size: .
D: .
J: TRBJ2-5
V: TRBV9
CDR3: CASSAAGREETQYF
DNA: TGTGCCAGCAGTGCCGCGGGGCGAGAAGAGACCCAGTACTTC

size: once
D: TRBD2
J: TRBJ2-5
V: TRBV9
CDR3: CASSVVGLAGVETQYF
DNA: TGTGCCAGCAGCGTAGTCGGACTAGCGGGGGTTGAGACCCAGTACTTC

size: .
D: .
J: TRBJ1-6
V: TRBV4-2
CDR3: CASSQDRGGNSPLHF
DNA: TGTGCCAGCAGCCAAGATCGAGGAGGGAATTCACCCCTCCACTTT

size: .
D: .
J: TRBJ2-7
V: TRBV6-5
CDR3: CASSPRGPAYEQYF
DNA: TGTGCCAGCAGTCCGCGGGGACCCGCCTACGAGCAGTACTTC

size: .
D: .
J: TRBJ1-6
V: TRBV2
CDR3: CASNLASNSPLHF
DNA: TGTGCCAGCAACCTGGCGTCTAATTCACCCCTCCACTTT

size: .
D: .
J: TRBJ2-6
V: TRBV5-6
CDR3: CASSLMGAGANVLTF
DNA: TGTGCCAGCAGCTTGATGGGGGCTGGGGCCAACGTCCTGACTTTC

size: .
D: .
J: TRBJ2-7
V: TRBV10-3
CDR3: CATQTTYEQYF
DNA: TGTGCCACCCAAACGACCTACGAGCAGTACTTC

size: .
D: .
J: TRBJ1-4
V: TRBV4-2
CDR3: CASRQNEKLFF
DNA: TGTGCCAGCAGGCAGAATGAAAAACTGTTTTTT

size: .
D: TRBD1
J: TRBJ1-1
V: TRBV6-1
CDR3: CASSPHGQGSTEAFF
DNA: TGTGCCAGCAGCCCCCATGGACAGGGAAGTACTGAAGCTTTCTTT

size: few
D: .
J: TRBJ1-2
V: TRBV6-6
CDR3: CASSYQGGDVYGYTF
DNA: TGTGCCAGCAGTTACCAAGGGGGGGATGTCTATGGCTACACCTTC

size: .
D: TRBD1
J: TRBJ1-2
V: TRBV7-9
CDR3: CASSTQGNYGYTF
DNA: TGTGCCAGCAGCACACAGGGGAACTATGGCTACACCTTC

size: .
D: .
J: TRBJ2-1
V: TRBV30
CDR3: CAWNTMPSSNEQFF
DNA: TGTGCCTGGAATACAATGCCTAGCAGCAATGAGCAGTTCTTC

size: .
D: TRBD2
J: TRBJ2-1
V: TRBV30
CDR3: CAWSGHGLAEQFF
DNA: TGTGCCTGGAGTGGCCACGGACTAGCGGAGCAGTTCTTC

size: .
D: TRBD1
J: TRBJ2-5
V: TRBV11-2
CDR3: CASSSRTGSEETQYF
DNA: TGTGCCAGCAGCTCCAGGACAGGGTCCGAGGAGACCCAGTACTTC

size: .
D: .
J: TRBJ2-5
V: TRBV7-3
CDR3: CASSLTVSETQYF
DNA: TGTGCCAGCAGCTTAACAGTATCTGAGACCCAGTACTTC

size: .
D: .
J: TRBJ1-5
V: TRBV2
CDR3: CASSEVAPDQPQHF
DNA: TGTGCCAGCAGTGAAGTCGCGCCGGATCAGCCCCAGCATTTT

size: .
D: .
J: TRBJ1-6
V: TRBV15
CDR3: CATSREITGSPSYNSPLHF
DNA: TGTGCCACCAGCAGAGAGATAACAGGGTCACCCTCCTATAATTCACCCCTCCACTTT